Listed below are T cell receptor beta chains from one sample, sequenced in a study of Ad26.COV2.S vaccination and SARS-CoV-2 variants. Generated by immunoSEQ multiplex PCR, the TCRdb table keeps only in-frame clones and is missing some. The sample has over 400,000 clones, about 92% seen once. Sequencing used peripheral blood, obtained in a trial of Ad26.COV2.S vaccine versus placebo. These receptors came from a person between 18 and 65 years old who received the Ad26.COV2.S COVID-19 vaccine or a placebo. Each CDR3 is given with its conserved first and last residue. Each record gives: J gene, V gene, clone size, CDR3 protein. Size values are once, few and many counts, or a class for expanded clones, and some rows have none.

TRBJ2-7	TRBV7-2	.	CASSAQGYPQDEQYF
TRBJ2-3	TRBV10-2	once	CASSGVGVDGPRGNTQYF
TRBJ1-1	TRBV7-6	.	CASSARPGPDTEAFF
TRBJ2-1	TRBV7-9	.	CASCSGGACYEQFF
TRBJ1-1	TRBV18	few	CASSSDRGTEAFF
TRBJ2-2	TRBV29-1	once	CSVGGRLNTGELFF
TRBJ2-3	TRBV3-1/TRBV3-2	.	CASSQGGPDTQYF
TRBJ1-6	TRBV10-3	.	CAISVQLNSPLHF
TRBJ2-2	TRBV6-5	once	CASRVNTGELFF
TRBJ2-6	TRBV3-1/TRBV3-2	.	CASSQGTGSGANVLTF
TRBJ1-3	TRBV7-9	.	CASSLTGGNGNTIYF
TRBJ1-3	TRBV7-8	.	CASSSLGQPSGNTIYF
TRBJ2-3	TRBV7-8	.	CASSIGLAGEVSTDTQYF
TRBJ2-5	TRBV18	.	CASSPGVETQYF
TRBJ1-3	TRBV11-2	.	CASSDRLGNTIYF
TRBJ1-3	TRBV21-1	once	CASSKEIPSGNTIYF
TRBJ1-3	TRBV30	.	CAWSGEAGNTIYF
TRBJ2-3	TRBV18	.	CASSRSSGGADTQYF
TRBJ2-3	TRBV28	.	CASSSSSGGLDTQYF
TRBJ2-1	TRBV6-2/TRBV6-3	.	CASSRRALQYNEQFF
TRBJ2-2	TRBV9	.	CASSGLAGANTGELFF
TRBJ2-2	TRBV4-3	.	CASSQANVLAGELFF